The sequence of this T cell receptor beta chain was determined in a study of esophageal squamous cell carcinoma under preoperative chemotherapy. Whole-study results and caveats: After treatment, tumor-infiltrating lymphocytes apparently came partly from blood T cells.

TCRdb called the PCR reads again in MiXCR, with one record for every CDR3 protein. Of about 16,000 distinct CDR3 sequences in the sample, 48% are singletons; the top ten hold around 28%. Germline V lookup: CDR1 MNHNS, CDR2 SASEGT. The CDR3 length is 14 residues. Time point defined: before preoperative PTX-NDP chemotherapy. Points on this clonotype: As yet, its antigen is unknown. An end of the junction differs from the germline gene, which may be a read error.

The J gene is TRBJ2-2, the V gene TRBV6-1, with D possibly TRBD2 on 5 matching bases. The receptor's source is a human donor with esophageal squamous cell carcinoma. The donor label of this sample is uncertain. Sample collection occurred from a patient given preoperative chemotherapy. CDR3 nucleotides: TGTGCCAGCAGCCAGGCTGTGGGCACCGGGAAGCTGTTTTTT. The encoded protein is CASSQAVGTGKLFF.